This T cell receptor (beta chain) was identified during a study of cytomegalovirus exposure and HLA in healthy donors. CDR3 length: 15 amino acids. The V end lost 2 bases, the J end lost 1 base, and 11 bases lay between the germline ends. Germline V gives CDR1 MNHNS, CDR2 SASEGT. The PCR used 60 Vbeta and 13 Jbeta primers. Only in-frame clones appear in the TCRdb table, and some are missing; sequencing was by immunoSEQ multiplex PCR. The table has 150,000 to 200,000 clones, 60% to 80% seen once. The genes are TRBV6-1 and TRBJ1-1; D may be TRBD1 (5 bases). The receptor was isolated from a man aged 18 to 29 in good health and CMV-seropositive. The sequenced sample consisted of PBMCs. Here the CDR3 reads CASSEQDRWNTEAFF. The CDR3 region has the DNA TGTGCCAGCAGTGAACAAGACAGATGGAACACTGAAGCTTTCTTT.